This T cell receptor beta chain was found in a study of control samples from healthy donors and cancer patients. TCRdb's table, derived via immunoSEQ multiplex PCR, lists solely in-frame clones and lacks some. The profile shows 150,000 to 200,000 clones, about 86% of them singletons. The CDR3 has 15 amino acids. V gave up 0 bases and J gave up 5 bases; unmatched junction bases: 2. Germline values: CDR1 LNHDA, CDR2 SQIVND (reference sequence). Sequencing was done on a sample of blood. The receptor's source is a woman between 25 and 40 years old in good health. The rearrangement joins TRBV19 to TRBJ1-5; TRBD1 aligns across 9 bases. The CDR3 sequence: CASSIDRDRDQPQHF. CDR3 in DNA: TGTGCCAGTAGTATAGATCGGGACAGGGATCAGCCCCAGCATTTT.